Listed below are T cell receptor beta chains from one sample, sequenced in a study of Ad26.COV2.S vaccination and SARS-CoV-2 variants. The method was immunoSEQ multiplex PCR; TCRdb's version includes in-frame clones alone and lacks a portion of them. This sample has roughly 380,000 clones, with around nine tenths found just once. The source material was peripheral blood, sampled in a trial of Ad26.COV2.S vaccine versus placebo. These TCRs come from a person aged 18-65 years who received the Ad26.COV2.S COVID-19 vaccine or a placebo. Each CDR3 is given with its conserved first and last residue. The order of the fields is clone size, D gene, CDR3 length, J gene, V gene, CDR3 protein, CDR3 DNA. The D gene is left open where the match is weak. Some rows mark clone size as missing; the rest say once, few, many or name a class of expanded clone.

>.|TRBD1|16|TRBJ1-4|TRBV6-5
CASSFTNRGTNEKLFF
TGTGCCAGCAGTTTCACGAACAGGGGAACTAATGAAAAACTGTTTTTT
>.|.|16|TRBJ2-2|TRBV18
CASSPRQGSNTGELFF
TGTGCCAGCTCACCACGGCAGGGATCGAACACCGGGGAGCTGTTTTTT
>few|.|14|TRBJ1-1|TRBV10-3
CAISESPTGNEAFF
TGTGCCATCAGTGAGTCACCCACAGGGAATGAAGCTTTCTTT
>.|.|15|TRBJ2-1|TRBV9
CASNLGGYHHNEQFF
TGTGCCAGCAACCTAGGGGGATACCATCACAATGAGCAGTTCTTC
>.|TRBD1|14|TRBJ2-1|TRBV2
CASRDRGPYNEQFF
TGTGCCAGCAGGGACAGGGGGCCTTACAATGAGCAGTTCTTC
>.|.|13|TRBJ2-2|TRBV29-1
CSVAPRHTGELFF
TGCAGCGTTGCTCCGAGGCACACCGGGGAGCTGTTTTTT
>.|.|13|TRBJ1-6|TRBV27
CASSLYNNSPLHF
TGTGCCAGCAGTTTATACAATAATTCACCCCTCCACTTT
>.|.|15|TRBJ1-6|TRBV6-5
CASSPRGLGNSPLHF
TGTGCCAGCAGCCCAAGGGGCTTAGGTAATTCACCCCTCCACTTT
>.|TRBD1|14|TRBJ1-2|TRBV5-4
CASSSVRDRLGYTF
TGTGCCAGCAGCTCGGTCCGGGACAGACTCGGCTACACCTTC
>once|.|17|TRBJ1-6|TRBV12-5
CASGLGLPGPAKSPLHF
TGTGCTAGTGGTTTGGGGTTACCGGGACCGGCCAAATCACCCCTCCACTTT
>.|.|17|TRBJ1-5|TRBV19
CASSQFDRQYSNQPQHF
TGTGCCAGTAGCCAGTTCGACAGGCAGTATAGCAATCAGCCCCAGCATTTT
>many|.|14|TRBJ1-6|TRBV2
CASSLTGDDSPLHF
TGTGCCAGCAGCCTTACCGGGGACGATTCACCCCTCCACTTT
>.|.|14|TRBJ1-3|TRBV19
CASSRAGTGNTIYF
TGTGCCAGTAGCCGAGCGGGGACTGGAAACACCATATATTTT
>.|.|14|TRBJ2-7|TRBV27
CASSPVASSYEQYF
TGTGCCAGCAGCCCCGTGGCGAGCTCCTACGAGCAGTACTTC
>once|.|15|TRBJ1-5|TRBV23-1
CASSHSTGDNQPQHF
TGCGCCAGCAGTCACTCAACAGGAGATAATCAGCCCCAGCATTTT
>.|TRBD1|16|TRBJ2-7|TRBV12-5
CASGLWGGQGAFEQYF
TGTGCTAGTGGGCTTTGGGGGGGACAGGGGGCCTTCGAGCAGTACTTC
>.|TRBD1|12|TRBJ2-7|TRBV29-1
CSVSGGRDEQYF
TGCAGCGTGTCAGGGGGCAGGGACGAGCAGTACTTC
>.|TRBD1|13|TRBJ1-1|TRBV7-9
CASSGQGITEAFF
TGTGCCAGCTCGGGACAGGGAATCACTGAAGCTTTCTTT
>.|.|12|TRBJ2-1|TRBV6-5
CASSPRGHEQFF
TGTGCCAGCAGTCCCCGGGGGCATGAGCAGTTCTTC
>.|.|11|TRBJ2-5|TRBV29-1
CSVEVWRTQYF
TGCAGCGTTGAAGTCTGGCGGACCCAGTACTTC
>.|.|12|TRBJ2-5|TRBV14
CASSRLGETQYF
TGTGCCAGCAGCCGTCTAGGAGAGACCCAGTACTTC
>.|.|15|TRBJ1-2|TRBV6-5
CASSYDSASGYGYTF
TGTGCCAGCAGTTACGACAGCGCGAGCGGATATGGCTACACCTTC
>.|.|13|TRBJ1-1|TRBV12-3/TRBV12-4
CASSPSRDTEAFF
TGTGCCAGCAGTCCTAGCAGGGACACTGAAGCTTTCTTT
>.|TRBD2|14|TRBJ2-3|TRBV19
CASSIGLARDTQYF
TGTGCCAGTAGTATTGGACTAGCAAGAGATACGCAGTATTTT
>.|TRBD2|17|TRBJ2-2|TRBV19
CASSIGLAGHITGELFF
TGTGCCAGTAGTATAGGACTAGCGGGTCATATTACCGGGGAGCTGTTTTTT
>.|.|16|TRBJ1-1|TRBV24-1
CATSDLRGIGNTEAFF
TGTGCCACCAGTGATTTAAGGGGCATCGGAAACACTGAAGCTTTCTTT
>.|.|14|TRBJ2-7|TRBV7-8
CASSLRRGPYEQYF
TGTGCCAGCAGCTTACGGCGGGGGCCCTACGAGCAGTACTTC
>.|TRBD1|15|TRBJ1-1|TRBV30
CAWSPRWTGSTEAFF
TGTGCCTGGAGTCCCCGATGGACAGGGAGCACTGAAGCTTTCTTT
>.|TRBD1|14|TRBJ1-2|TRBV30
CAWSRGTGTSGYTF
TGTGCCTGGAGTCGAGGGACAGGGACATCTGGCTACACCTTC
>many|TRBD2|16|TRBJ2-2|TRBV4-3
CASSQEPSGGAGELFF
TGCGCCAGCAGCCAAGAGCCTAGCGGGGGGGCCGGGGAGCTGTTTTTT
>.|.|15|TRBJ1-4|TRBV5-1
CASSLVGAPNEKLFF
TGCGCCAGCAGCTTGGTAGGGGCCCCTAATGAAAAACTGTTTTTT
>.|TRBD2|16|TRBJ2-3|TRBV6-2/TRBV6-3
CASSYLAGFSTDTQYF
TGTGCCAGCAGTTACTTAGCGGGCTTTAGCACAGATACGCAGTATTTT
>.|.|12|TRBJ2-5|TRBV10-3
CAIAIGGETQYF
TGTGCCATAGCGATTGGCGGGGAGACCCAGTACTTC
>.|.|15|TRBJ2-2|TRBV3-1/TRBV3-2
CASSQDSWVGGELFF
TGTGCCAGCAGCCAAGATTCTTGGGTTGGCGGGGAGCTGTTTTTT
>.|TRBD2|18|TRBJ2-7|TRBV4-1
CASSHPRSGGPRDLEQYF
TGCGCCAGCAGCCATCCCCGTAGCGGGGGGCCCAGGGACCTCGAGCAGTACTTC
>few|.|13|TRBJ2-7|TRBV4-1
CASSLDSSYEQYF
TGCGCCAGCAGCCTGGATTCCTCCTACGAGCAGTACTTC
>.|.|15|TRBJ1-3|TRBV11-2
CASSYAGATGNTIYF
TGTGCCAGCAGCTACGCGGGGGCCACTGGAAACACCATATATTTT
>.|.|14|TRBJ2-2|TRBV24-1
CATSGQGNTGELFF
TGTGCCACCAGTGGCCAGGGGAACACCGGGGAGCTGTTTTTT
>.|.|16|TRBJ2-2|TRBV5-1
CASSKNPGSNTGELFF
TGCGCCAGCAGCAAGAATCCAGGGTCCAACACCGGGGAGCTGTTTTTT
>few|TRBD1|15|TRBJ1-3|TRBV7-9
CASSPRGSSGNTIYF
TGTGCCAGCAGCCCCAGGGGGAGCTCTGGAAACACCATATATTTT
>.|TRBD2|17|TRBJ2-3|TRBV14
CASSQVLGRGGSDTQYF
TGTGCCAGCAGCCAAGTTCTCGGGCGGGGAGGGTCAGATACGCAGTATTTT
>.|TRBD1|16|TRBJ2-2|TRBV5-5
CASSQLQGSLTGELFF
TGTGCCAGCAGCCAACTACAGGGGTCCCTAACCGGGGAGCTGTTTTTT
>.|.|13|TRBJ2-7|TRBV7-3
CASSLVRGYEQYF
TGTGCCAGCAGCTTGGTAAGGGGCTACGAGCAGTACTTC
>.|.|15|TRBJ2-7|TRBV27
CASSLSRQRSYEQYF
TGTGCCAGCAGTTTATCAAGACAGCGATCCTACGAGCAGTACTTC
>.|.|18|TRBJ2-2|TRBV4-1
CASSQWGSGTGNTGELFF
TGCGCCAGCAGCCAATGGGGAAGCGGGACAGGGAACACCGGGGAGCTGTTTTTT
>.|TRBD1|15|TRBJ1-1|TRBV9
CASSEEGTGATEAFF
TGTGCCAGCAGCGAGGAGGGGACAGGGGCTACTGAAGCTTTCTTT
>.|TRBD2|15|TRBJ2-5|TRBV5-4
CASSLGLAGAETQYF
TGTGCCAGCAGCTTGGGACTAGCGGGGGCAGAGACCCAGTACTTC
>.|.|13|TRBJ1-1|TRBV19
CASSIEGGSGAFF
TGTGCCAGTAGTATAGAGGGCGGTTCTGGAGCTTTCTTT
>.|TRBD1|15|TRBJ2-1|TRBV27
CASSLGQGRNNEQFF
TGTGCCAGCAGTCTGGGACAGGGGAGGAACAATGAGCAGTTCTTC
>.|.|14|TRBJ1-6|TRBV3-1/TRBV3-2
CASSPGGLNSPLHF
TGTGCCAGCAGCCCGGGGGGATTAAATTCACCCCTCCACTTT
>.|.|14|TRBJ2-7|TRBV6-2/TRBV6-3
CASSYIQGRDEQYF
TGTGCCAGCAGTTACATTCAGGGTCGGGACGAGCAGTACTTC
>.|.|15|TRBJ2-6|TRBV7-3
CASSNGGAGANVLTF
TGTGCCAGCAGCAATGGGGGAGCTGGGGCCAACGTCCTGACTTTC
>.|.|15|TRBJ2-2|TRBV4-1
CASSQDRGVTGELFF
TGCGCCAGCAGCCAAGACAGGGGTGTCACCGGGGAGCTGTTTTTT
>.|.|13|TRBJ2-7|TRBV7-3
CASSLGGPGEQYF
TGTGCCAGCAGCTTAGGCGGCCCCGGGGAGCAGTACTTC
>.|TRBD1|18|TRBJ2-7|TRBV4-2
CASSRYKLDRGFGNEQYF
TGTGCCAGCAGCCGATACAAATTAGACAGGGGGTTTGGTAACGAGCAGTACTTC
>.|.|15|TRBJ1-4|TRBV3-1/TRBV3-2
CASSQFGGGNEKLFF
TGTGCCAGCAGCCAATTCGGGGGAGGTAATGAAAAACTGTTTTTT
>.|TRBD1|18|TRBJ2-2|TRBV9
CASSSRERDSSNTGELFF
TGTGCCAGCAGCTCCAGGGAGAGGGACAGTTCGAACACCGGGGAGCTGTTTTTT
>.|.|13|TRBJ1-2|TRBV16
CASSLREYYGYTF
TGTGCCAGCAGCCTCAGGGAATACTATGGCTACACCTTC
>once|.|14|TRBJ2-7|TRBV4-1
CASSQVQDSYEQYF
TGCGCCAGCAGCCAAGTTCAGGACTCCTACGAGCAGTACTTC